The rows below give T cell receptor beta chains drawn from one sample of a study of T cell responses to AZD1222 COVID-19 vaccine. Assay used: immunoSEQ multiplex PCR; TCRdb lists only in-frame clones, some missing. The table lists around 130,000 clones, about 90% of them singletons. The sequencing here drew on peripheral blood, taken on day 0 of AZD1222 vaccination. Every receptor here comes from an adult in good health. Each CDR3 is given with its conserved first and last residue. The D gene is left open where the match is weak. Some rows have no size entry. The others give once, few or many, or a class for an expanded clone.

v_gene	d_gene	abundance	j_gene	CDR3aa	CDR3nt
TRBV6-5	TRBD1	once	TRBJ1-2	CASSRTGEGYGYTF	TGTGCCAGCAGTAGGACAGGGGAGGGCTATGGCTACACCTTC
TRBV13	.	.	TRBJ2-7	CASSPRVESYEQYF	TGTGCCAGCAGCCCTCGTGTGGAGTCCTACGAGCAGTACTTC
TRBV19	.	.	TRBJ1-6	CASSIGSDSHSPLHF	TGTGCCAGTAGTATAGGATCCGACAGTCATTCACCCCTCCACTTT
TRBV24-1	.	.	TRBJ2-3	CATSDLRQHTDTQYF	TGTGCCACCAGTGATTTGCGACAGCACACAGATACGCAGTATTTT
TRBV3-1/TRBV3-2	TRBD1	.	TRBJ1-6	CASSRQGGTLHF	TGTGCCAGCAGCCGACAGGGTGGGACCCTCCACTTT
TRBV7-8	TRBD1	.	TRBJ2-7	CASSLGAGTGGMYEQYF	TGTGCCAGCAGCTTAGGGGCTGGGACAGGGGGTATGTACGAGCAGTACTTC
TRBV19	.	.	TRBJ2-3	CASSIGRSDTQYF	TGTGCCAGTAGTATCGGCCGTTCTGATACGCAGTATTTT
TRBV18	TRBD2	.	TRBJ2-2	CASSPGLAVNTGELFF	TGTGCCAGCTCACCAGGACTAGCTGTGAACACCGGGGAGCTGTTTTTT
TRBV4-1	.	.	TRBJ2-5	CASSQDRGAGVGETQYF	TGCGCCAGCAGCCAAGATCGAGGGGCAGGTGTGGGGGAGACCCAGTACTTC
TRBV28	.	.	TRBJ1-4	CASTISPTTNEKLFF	TGTGCCAGCACTATTAGTCCGACAACTAATGAAAAACTGTTTTTT
TRBV15	.	.	TRBJ1-2	CATSRAGLPESGYTF	TGTGCCACCAGCAGGGCGGGGTTGCCAGAGTCTGGCTACACCTTC
TRBV10-1	.	.	TRBJ1-5	CASPNQPQHF	TGCGCCAGCCCGAATCAGCCCCAGCATTTT
TRBV4-1	.	.	TRBJ1-3	CASSQEGRGHTIYF	TGCGCCAGCAGCCAAGAGGGCAGGGGACACACCATATATTTT
TRBV2	.	.	TRBJ1-5	CASSRLGPNQPQHF	TGTGCCAGCAGTCGATTAGGTCCGAATCAGCCCCAGCATTTT
TRBV7-2	.	.	TRBJ2-3	CASSLGLVADTQYF	TGTGCCAGCAGCTTAGGATTAGTCGCAGATACGCAGTATTTT
TRBV7-3	.	.	TRBJ2-1	CASSTQGSRDNEQFF	TGTGCCAGCAGTACACAGGGAAGTCGGGACAATGAGCAGTTCTTC
TRBV19	TRBD1	.	TRBJ1-1	CASSGDSGTEAFF	TGTGCCAGTAGTGGGGACAGTGGCACTGAAGCTTTCTTT
TRBV5-1	.	.	TRBJ2-2	CASSFGRETTGELFF	TGCGCCAGCAGCTTCGGGCGGGAAACTACCGGGGAGCTGTTTTTT
TRBV5-1	.	.	TRBJ1-6	CASSLGRGENSPLHF	TGCGCCAGCAGCTTGGGACGGGGGGAAAATTCACCCCTCCACTTT
TRBV7-8	.	.	TRBJ2-7	CASSLGGTSYEQYF	TGTGCCAGCAGCTTAGGGGGGACCTCCTACGAGCAGTACTTC
TRBV20-1	.	.	TRBJ2-7	CSAGDSGAQYF	TGCAGTGCTGGGGACAGCGGGGCGCAGTACTTC
TRBV28	.	.	TRBJ1-2	CASSLEGLGSHF	TGTGCCAGCAGTTTAGAGGGTTTGGGATCCCACTTC
TRBV29-1	TRBD1	.	TRBJ1-1	CSVNRGNTEAFF	TGCAGCGTTAACAGGGGTAACACTGAAGCTTTCTTT
TRBV28	.	few	TRBJ1-1	CASRGGIDTEAFF	TGTGCCAGCCGGGGGGGCATCGACACTGAAGCTTTCTTT
TRBV19	.	.	TRBJ2-4	CASSIQGLAKNIQYF	TGTGCCAGTAGTATTCAGGGACTAGCCAAAAACATTCAGTACTTC